A selection of T cell receptor beta chains follows, all from one sample in a study of CD8 T cells in Susac syndrome. A single record per CDR3 protein comes from TCRdb applying MiXCR to the immunoSEQ multiplex PCR reads. The sample records about 150,000 distinct CDR3 sequences, 90% to 95% being singletons. Sequencing was carried out using CD4+ T cells from PBMCs. These receptors were taken from a human donor with Susac syndrome. Each CDR3 is given with its conserved first and last residue. Each record gives: CDR3 protein, CDR3 DNA, D gene, V gene, clone size, J gene. D genes are given only for firm matches. The size entry is marked missing in some rows and otherwise reads once, few, many or a size class.

CASSQVRDWGELFF,TGTGCCAGCAGCCAAGTCAGGGATTGGGGGGAGCTGTTTTTT,.,TRBV3-1,.,TRBJ2-2
CSARENYEQYF,TGCAGTGCTAGAGAGAACTACGAGCAGTACTTC,.,TRBV20-1,.,TRBJ2-7
CASSQRGSGTDTQYF,TGTGCCAGCAGCCAAAGGGGATCGGGCACAGATACGCAGTATTTT,.,TRBV3-1,.,TRBJ2-3
CSASGSGNTIYF,TGCAGTGCTAGTGGCTCTGGAAACACCATATATTTT,.,TRBV20-1,few,TRBJ1-3
CASSLAAGVNEQFF,TGCGCCAGCAGCTTGGCGGCGGGGGTCAATGAGCAGTTCTTC,TRBD2,TRBV5-1,.,TRBJ2-1
CASSRRGLGTDTQYF,TGTGCCAGCAGTCGGCGGGGACTAGGGACAGATACGCAGTATTTT,TRBD2,TRBV12-3/TRBV12-4,.,TRBJ2-3
CASSLEPGQQPQHF,TGCGCCAGCAGCTTGGAACCCGGCCAACAGCCCCAGCATTTT,.,TRBV5-1,.,TRBJ1-5
CASSSSFMNTEAFF,TGTGCCAGCAGTTCAAGCTTCATGAACACTGAAGCTTTCTTT,.,TRBV27,.,TRBJ1-1
CASSRPRDTQYF,TGTGCCAGCAGCCGCCCACGGGACACCCAGTACTTC,.,TRBV7-2,.,TRBJ2-5
CASSLSGVTDTQYF,TGTGCCAGCAGCTTATCCGGGGTCACAGATACGCAGTATTTT,.,TRBV7-3,.,TRBJ2-3
CSARGTGGPDTQYF,TGCAGTGCTAGAGGGACGGGGGGGCCAGATACGCAGTATTTT,TRBD2,TRBV20-1,.,TRBJ2-3
CASSLFPDDRGGEQYF,TGCGCCAGCAGCTTGTTCCCCGACGACAGGGGAGGGGAGCAGTACTTC,.,TRBV5-1,.,TRBJ2-7
CASSSGTQGTETQYF,TGTGCCAGCAGCTCCGGGACCCAAGGGACAGAGACCCAGTACTTC,.,TRBV5-4,.,TRBJ2-5
CSVSTGVDEQFF,TGCAGCGTTTCGACAGGGGTCGATGAGCAGTTCTTC,TRBD1,TRBV29-1,.,TRBJ2-1
CASSRTYRGDEQYF,TGCGCCAGCAGTCGGACGTACAGGGGCGACGAGCAGTACTTC,TRBD1,TRBV5-1,.,TRBJ2-7
CASSRENEQFF,TGTGCCAGCAGTCGGGAGAATGAGCAGTTCTTC,.,TRBV27,once,TRBJ2-1
CASSPTTVFYEQYF,TGTGCCAGCTCACCGACGACCGTATTCTACGAGCAGTACTTC,.,TRBV18,.,TRBJ2-7
CASSLKTGPTDTQYF,TGTGCCAGCAGCTTAAAGACGGGGCCCACAGATACGCAGTATTTT,.,TRBV13,.,TRBJ2-3
CSAGGDSSYEQYF,TGCAGTGCCGGAGGGGACAGCTCCTACGAGCAGTACTTC,.,TRBV20-1,.,TRBJ2-7
CSATGQGAGNTIYF,TGCAGCGCAACAGGACAGGGAGCTGGAAACACCATATATTTT,TRBD1,TRBV29-1,.,TRBJ1-3
CASSSLSNEQFF,TGTGCCAGCAGCTCACTGAGCAATGAGCAGTTCTTC,.,TRBV7-9,once,TRBJ2-1
CSARGINRDQPQHF,TGCAGTGCTAGAGGGATTAACAGGGATCAGCCCCAGCATTTT,.,TRBV20-1,.,TRBJ1-5